Shown below are 10 T cell receptor beta chains from a single sample sequenced in a study of T-cell reconstitution after alpha-beta-depleted transplantation in children. For TCRbeta, the library was prepared with unique molecular identifiers. A single record per CDR3 protein comes from TCRdb applying MiXCR to the PCR reads. The sample carries 230,000 or so distinct CDR3 sequences, around 12% recorded once. The source was PBMCs from the stem cell graft donor, collected from the stem cell graft. The source of these receptors is a human donor who donated a stem cell graft to a child with acute lymphoblastic leukemia.

The chain is built from TRBV30 and TRBJ1-5; TRBD1 might be the D (6 bases). This CDR3 has 14 residues. Germline values: CDR1 GTSNPN, CDR2 SVGIG (reference sequence). Between the trimmed V and J ends, which lost 2 bases and 6 bases, there was a span of 14 bases. The CDR3 bases are TGTGCCTGGAGTTCCGGGACATGGGGTCAGCCCCAGCATTTT. It specifies CAWSSGTWGQPQHF. Complete variable domain (other parts from reference TRBV30 and TRBJ1-5): SQTIHQWPATLVQPVGSPLSLECTVEGTSNPNLYWYRQAAGRGLQLLFYSVGIGQISSEVPQNLSASRPQDRQFILSSKKLLLSDSGFYLCAWSSGTWGQPQHFGDGTRLSIL.

The sample holds a few counts of this clonotype. This sequence joins TRBV29-1 and TRBJ2-3, with D perhaps TRBD1 or TRBD2 (5 bases each). The CDR3 spans 15 residues. The germline CDR1 and CDR2 sequences are SQVTM and ANQGSEA. Between the trimmed V and J ends, which lost 4 bases and 3 bases, there was a span of 17 bases. This CDR3 is CSVVRWDGLTDTQYF. The CDR3 nucleotides are TGCAGCGTTGTCAGGTGGGACGGGTTAACAGATACGCAGTATTTT.

This chain joins TRBV5-4 and TRBJ2-2, with 10 bases lining up with TRBD2. CDR3 length equals 17 residues. The germline V gene encodes CDR1 SGHNT and CDR2 YYREEE (reference sequence). With 4 bases clipped from V and 5 bases from J, the junction kept 11 bases outside the gene matches. The CDR3, as DNA: TGTGCCAGCAGCACAGCGGGGGGGCCCTTAAGGACCGGGGAGCTGTTTTTT. Its translation is CASSTAGGPLRTGELFF. Together with reference TRBV5-4 and TRBJ2-2, the CDR3 gives the full variable domain: ETGVTQSPTHLIKTRGQQVTLRCSSQSGHNTVSWYQQALGQGPQFIFQYYREEENGRGNFPPRFSGLQFPNYSSELNVNALELDDSALYLCASSTAGGPLRTGELFFGEGSRLTVL.

This clonotype has a handful of counts. This chain links TRBV5-1 with TRBJ2-7, with 7 bases lining up with TRBD1. Trimming removed 3 bases from V and 2 bases from J; junction bases left unmatched: 5. The CDR3 sequence is 14 residues long. Germline V lookup: CDR1 SGHRS, CDR2 YFSETQ. In nucleotides, the CDR3 is TGCGCCAGCAGCTGGGCAGGGGGTCCCTACGAGCAGTACTTC. This encodes CASSWAGGPYEQYF.

This clonotype has at least ten counts. The chain has TRBV13 and TRBJ2-7; D uncertain. Germline-derived CDR1 and CDR2 are PRHDT and FYEKMQ (reference sequence). The CDR3 is 14 amino acids. The V end was cut by 0 bases, the J end by 2 bases, with 8 bases between. The CDR3 DNA reads as TGTGCCAGCAGCTTAGGGGGCAGAGCCTACGAGCAGTACTTC. Protein sequence: CASSLGGRAYEQYF.

This clonotype was counted ten times or more. This sequence joins TRBV7-9 and TRBJ2-7; 14 bases match TRBD2. The length of the CDR3 is 20 residues. Per the germline V gene, CDR1 is SEHNR and CDR2 is FQNEAQ (reference sequence). Trimming removed 5 bases from V and 2 bases from J; junction bases left unmatched: 17. CDR3 in amino acids: CASSPMRVGTSGSSPYEQYF. The CDR3 DNA follows: TGTGCCAGCAGCCCCATGAGGGTGGGGACTAGCGGGAGTTCCCCCTACGAGCAGTACTTC.

Many counts were recorded for this clonotype. V usage is TRBV27 and J usage is TRBJ2-1; 8 bases fit TRBD1. Germline assignment: CDR1 MNHEY and CDR2 SMNVEV (reference sequence). This CDR3 has 14 amino acids. The V gene end was trimmed by 7 bases and the J gene end by 10 bases; junction bases not matched to a gene: 12. This chain's CDR3 is CASKYRDRLVEQFF. The CDR3 DNA is TGTGCCAGCAAGTACAGGGACAGGCTTGTGGAGCAGTTCTTC.

Ten or more counts support this clonotype. The chain employs TRBV12-3 or TRBV12-4 and TRBJ2-7; 8 bases agree with TRBD1. This CDR3 comprises 13 residues. The junction had 6 bases not matched to a gene; V was cut back by 7 bases and J by 4 bases. The CDR3 DNA follows: TGTGCCAGCACCGGGACAGGTCTTTACGAGCAGTACTTC. Protein: CASTGTGLYEQYF.

This clonotype was observed many times. The chain joins TRBV29-1 to TRBJ2-7; D might be TRBD1 (5 bases). With 3 bases removed from V and 2 bases from J, the gap between germline ends came to 11 bases. Germline V CDR1 and CDR2: SQVTM, ANQGSEA. This CDR3 comprises 13 residues. The CDR3 reads CSVEAGQAYEQYF. In nucleotides, the CDR3 is TGCAGCGTTGAGGCAGGGCAGGCCTACGAGCAGTACTTC.

The J gene is TRBJ2-3, the V gene TRBV19; D not certain. The germline CDR1 and CDR2 sequences are LNHDA and SQIVND (reference sequence). The CDR3 extends over 16 amino acids. Trimming took 8 bases from V and 6 from J, leaving 24 bases between them. The CDR3 loop is CASSNGRAGFFDTQYF. CDR3 nucleotide sequence: TGTGCCAGTTCCAACGGTAGGGCCGGGTTCTTCGATACGCAGTATTTT.